The 5 T cell receptor beta chains presented below share a single source sample, sequenced in a study of response to subunit inactivated influenza vaccine. In TCRdb, the RT-PCR reads were re-called with MiXCR into one record per CDR3 protein. There are about 650,000 distinct CDR3 sequences in the sample; 14% occur only once, and 7.6% lies in the top ten. The sample here was PBMCs from blood, taken roughly 2 weeks before vaccination. The source is a middle-aged man who received an inactivated influenza vaccine.

This clonotype occurred a few times. This chain links TRBV29-1 with TRBJ2-2; 9 bases align to TRBD1. This CDR3 has 14 amino acids. The ends lost 6 bases at V and 1 base at J; junction bases unmatched: 3. Germline V lookup: CDR1 SQVTM, CDR2 ANQGSEA. The CDR3, as DNA: TGCAGCGTGTCGGGACAGGGGAACACCGGGGAGCTGTTTTTT. This sequence encodes CSVSGQGNTGELFF.

This clonotype was observed a handful of times. CDR3 residues: CSARTGGGDDEQYF. The CDR3 nucleotides are TGCAGTGCCCGGACGGGAGGGGGCGACGACGAGCAGTACTTC. This sequence joins TRBV20-1 and TRBJ2-7, with TRBD2 as a possible D gene (8 bases). The CDR3 is 14 amino acids. V lost 6 bases to trimming and J lost 5 bases, with 20 bases between them. CDR1 is DFQATT and CDR2 is SNEGSKA in the germline V gene (reference sequence).

This clonotype has more than one count but fewer than ten. The genes are TRBV4-1 and TRBJ1-5, with D uncertain. Germline CDR1 and CDR2: MGHRA and YSYEKL. The CDR3 length is 15 residues. V was cut by 1 base and J by 2 bases, with 9 bases left in between. Written as DNA, the CDR3 is TGCGCCAGCAGCCAAGCCCCCGTAGGCAATCAGCCCCAGCATTTT. Amino acid sequence: CASSQAPVGNQPQHF.

This chain uses TRBV7-3 with TRBJ2-5, with D perhaps TRBD2 (6 bases). Per germline, CDR1 SGHTA and CDR2 FQGTGA. The CDR3 has 15 amino acids. With 5 bases removed from V and 5 bases from J, the gap between germline ends came to 18 bases. The CDR3 reads CASSPLGGVGETQYF. The DNA for the CDR3 is TGTGCCAGCAGCCCCCTCGGCGGGGTAGGGGAGACCCAGTACTTC.

V and J are TRBV3-1 and TRBJ2-7; D call uncertain. Trimming took off 6 bases at V and 2 bases at J, with 17 bases between the two ends. This CDR3 contains 15 residues. The germline V gene has CDR1 LGHDT and CDR2 YNNKEL (reference sequence). The CDR3 here is CASREGLTDTYEQYF. CDR3 DNA sequence: TGTGCCAGCAGGGAAGGCTTGACTGATACCTACGAGCAGTACTTC.